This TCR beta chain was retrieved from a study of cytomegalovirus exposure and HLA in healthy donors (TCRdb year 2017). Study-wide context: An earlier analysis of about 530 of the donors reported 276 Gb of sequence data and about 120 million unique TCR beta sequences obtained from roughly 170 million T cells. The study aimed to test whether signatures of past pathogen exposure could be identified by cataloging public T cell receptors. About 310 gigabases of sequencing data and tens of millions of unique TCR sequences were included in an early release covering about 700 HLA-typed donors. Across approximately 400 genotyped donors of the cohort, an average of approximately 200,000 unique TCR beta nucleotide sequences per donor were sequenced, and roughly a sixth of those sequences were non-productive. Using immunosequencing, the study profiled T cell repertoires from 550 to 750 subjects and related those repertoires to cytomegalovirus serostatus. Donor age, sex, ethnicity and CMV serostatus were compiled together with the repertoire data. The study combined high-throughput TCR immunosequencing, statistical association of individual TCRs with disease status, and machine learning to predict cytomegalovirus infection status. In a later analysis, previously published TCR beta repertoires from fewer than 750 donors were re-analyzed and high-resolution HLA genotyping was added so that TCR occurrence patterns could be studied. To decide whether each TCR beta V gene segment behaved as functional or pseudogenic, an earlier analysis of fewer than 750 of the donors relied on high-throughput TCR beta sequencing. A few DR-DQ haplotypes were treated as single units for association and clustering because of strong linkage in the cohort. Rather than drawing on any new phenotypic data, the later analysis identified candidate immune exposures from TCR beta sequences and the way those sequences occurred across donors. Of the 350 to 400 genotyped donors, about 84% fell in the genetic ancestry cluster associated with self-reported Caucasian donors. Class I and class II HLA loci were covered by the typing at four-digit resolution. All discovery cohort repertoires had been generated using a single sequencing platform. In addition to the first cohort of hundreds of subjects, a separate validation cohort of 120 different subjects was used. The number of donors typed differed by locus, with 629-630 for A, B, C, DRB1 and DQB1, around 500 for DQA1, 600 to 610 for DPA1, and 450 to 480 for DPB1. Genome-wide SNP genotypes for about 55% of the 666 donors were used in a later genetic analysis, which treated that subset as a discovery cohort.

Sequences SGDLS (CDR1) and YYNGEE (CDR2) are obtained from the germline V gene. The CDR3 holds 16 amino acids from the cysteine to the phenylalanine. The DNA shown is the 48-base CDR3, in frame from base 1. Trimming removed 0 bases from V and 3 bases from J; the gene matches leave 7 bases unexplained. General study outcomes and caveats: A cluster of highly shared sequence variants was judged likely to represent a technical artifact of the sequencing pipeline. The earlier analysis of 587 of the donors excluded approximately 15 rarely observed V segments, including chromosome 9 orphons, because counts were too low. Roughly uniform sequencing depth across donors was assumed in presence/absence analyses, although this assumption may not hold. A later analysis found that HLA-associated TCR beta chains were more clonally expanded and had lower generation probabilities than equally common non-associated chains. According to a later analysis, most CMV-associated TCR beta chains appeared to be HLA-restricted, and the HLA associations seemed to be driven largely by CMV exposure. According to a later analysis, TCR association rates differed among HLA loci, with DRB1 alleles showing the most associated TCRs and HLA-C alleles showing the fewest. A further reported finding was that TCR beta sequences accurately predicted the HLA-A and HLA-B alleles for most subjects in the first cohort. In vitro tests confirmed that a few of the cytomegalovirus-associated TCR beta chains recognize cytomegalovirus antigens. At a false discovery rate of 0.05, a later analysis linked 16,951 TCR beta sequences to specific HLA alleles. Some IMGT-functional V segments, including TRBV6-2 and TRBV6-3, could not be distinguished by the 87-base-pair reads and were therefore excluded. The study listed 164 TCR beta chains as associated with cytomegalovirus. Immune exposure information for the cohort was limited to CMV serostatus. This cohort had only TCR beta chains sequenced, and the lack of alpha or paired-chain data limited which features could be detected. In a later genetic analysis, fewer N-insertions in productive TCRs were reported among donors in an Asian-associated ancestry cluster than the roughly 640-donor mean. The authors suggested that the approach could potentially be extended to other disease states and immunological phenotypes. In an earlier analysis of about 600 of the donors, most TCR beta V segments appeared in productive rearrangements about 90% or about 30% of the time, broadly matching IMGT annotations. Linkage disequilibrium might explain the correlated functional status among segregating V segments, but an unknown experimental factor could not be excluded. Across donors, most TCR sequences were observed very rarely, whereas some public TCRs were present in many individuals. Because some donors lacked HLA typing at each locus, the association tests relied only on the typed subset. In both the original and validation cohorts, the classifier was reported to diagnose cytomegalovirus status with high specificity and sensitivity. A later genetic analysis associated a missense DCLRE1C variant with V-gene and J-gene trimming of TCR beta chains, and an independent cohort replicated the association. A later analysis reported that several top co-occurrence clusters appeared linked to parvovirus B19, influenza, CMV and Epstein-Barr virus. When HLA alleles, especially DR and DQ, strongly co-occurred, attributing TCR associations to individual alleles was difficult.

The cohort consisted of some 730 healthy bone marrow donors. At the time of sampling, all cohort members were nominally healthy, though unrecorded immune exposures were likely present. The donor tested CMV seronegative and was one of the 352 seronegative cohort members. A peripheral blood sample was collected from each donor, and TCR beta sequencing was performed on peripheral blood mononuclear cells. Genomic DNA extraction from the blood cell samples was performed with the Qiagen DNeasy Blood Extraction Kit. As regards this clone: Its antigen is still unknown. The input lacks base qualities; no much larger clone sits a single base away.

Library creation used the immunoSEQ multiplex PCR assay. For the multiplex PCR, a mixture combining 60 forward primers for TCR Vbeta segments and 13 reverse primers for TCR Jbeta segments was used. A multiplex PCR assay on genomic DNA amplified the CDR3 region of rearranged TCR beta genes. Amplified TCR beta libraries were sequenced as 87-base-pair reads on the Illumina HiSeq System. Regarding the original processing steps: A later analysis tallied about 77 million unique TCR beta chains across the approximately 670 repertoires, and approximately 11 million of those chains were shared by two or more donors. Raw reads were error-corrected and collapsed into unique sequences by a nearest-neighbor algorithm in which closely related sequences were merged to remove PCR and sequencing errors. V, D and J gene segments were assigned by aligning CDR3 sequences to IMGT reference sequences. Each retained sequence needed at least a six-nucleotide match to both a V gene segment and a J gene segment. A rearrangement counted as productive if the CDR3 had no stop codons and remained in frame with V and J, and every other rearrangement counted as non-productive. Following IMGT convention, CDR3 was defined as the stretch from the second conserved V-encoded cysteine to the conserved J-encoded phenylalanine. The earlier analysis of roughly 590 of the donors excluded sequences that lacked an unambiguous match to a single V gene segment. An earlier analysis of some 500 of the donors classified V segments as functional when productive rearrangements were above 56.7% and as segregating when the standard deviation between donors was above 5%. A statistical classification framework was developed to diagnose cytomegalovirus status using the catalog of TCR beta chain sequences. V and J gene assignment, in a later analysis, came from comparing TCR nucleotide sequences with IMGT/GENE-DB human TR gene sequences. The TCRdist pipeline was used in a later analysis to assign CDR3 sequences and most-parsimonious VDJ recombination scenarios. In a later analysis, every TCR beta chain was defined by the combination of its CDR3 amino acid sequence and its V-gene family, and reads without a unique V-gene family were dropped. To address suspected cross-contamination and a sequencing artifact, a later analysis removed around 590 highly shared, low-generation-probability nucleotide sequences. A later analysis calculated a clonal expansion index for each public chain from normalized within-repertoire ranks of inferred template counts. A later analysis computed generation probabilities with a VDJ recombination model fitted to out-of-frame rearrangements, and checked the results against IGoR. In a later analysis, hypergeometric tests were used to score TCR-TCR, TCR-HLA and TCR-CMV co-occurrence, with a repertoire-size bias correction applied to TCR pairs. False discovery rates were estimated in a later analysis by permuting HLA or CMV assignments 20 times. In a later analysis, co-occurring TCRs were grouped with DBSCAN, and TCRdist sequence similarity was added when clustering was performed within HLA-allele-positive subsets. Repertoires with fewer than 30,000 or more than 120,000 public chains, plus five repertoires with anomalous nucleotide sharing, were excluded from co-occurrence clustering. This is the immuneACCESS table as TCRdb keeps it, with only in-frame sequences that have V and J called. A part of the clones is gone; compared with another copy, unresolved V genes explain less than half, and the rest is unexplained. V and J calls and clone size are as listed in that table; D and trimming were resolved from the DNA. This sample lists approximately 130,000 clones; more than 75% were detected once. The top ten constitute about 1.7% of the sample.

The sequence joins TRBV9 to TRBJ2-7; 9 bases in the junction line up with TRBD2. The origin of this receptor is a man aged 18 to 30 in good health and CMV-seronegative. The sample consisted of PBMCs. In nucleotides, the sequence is TGTGCCAGCAGCGTAGCGACTAGCGGTACCCTCTACGAGCAGTACTTC. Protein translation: CASSVATSGTLYEQYF.